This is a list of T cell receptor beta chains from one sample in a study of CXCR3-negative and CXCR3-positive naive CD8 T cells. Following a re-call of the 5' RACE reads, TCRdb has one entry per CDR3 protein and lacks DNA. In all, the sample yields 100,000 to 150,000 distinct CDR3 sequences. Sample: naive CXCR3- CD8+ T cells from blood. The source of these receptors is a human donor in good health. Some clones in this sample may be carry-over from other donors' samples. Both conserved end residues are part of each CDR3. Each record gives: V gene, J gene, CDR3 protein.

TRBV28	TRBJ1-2	CASSLLQGMGGYTF
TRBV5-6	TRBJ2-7	CASSMVGAYRLHEQYF
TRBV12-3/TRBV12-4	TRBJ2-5	CASSLTRGQTQYF
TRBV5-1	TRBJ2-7	CASSLGQGAAAYEQYF
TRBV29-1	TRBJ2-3	CSVEVAGALTDTQYF
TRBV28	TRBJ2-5	CASSSGTTYQETQYF
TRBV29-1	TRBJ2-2	CSVVFPVGGRHTGELFF
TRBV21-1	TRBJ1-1	CASSKGTGGAITFF
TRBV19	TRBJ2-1	CASSPLAGTDNEQFF
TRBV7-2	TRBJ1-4	CASSAQPGQGAGGEKLFF